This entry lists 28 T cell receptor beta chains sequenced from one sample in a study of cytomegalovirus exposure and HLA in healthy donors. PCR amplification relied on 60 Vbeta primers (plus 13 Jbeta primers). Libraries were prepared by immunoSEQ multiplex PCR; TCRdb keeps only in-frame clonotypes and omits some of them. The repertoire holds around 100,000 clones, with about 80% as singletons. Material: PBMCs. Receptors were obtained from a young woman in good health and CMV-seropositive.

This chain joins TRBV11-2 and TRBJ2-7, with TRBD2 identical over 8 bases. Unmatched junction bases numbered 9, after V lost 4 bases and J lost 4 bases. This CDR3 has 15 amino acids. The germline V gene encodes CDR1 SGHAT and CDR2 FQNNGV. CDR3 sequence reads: CASSSTPGLVYEQYF. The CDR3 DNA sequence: TGTGCCAGCAGCTCGACCCCGGGACTAGTATACGAGCAGTACTTC.

CDR3: CASILNTGELFF. Here the CDR3 DNA reads TGTGCCAGCATATTGAACACCGGGGAGCTGTTTTTT. V and J are TRBV6-6 and TRBJ2-2, with unresolved D. This CDR3 comprises 12 residues. Trimming pared 7 bases from V and 1 base from J, leaving 4 bases between. Germline loops: CDR1 MNHNY, CDR2 SVGAGI (reference sequence).

CDR3 sequence (DNA): TGTGCCAGCAGCTCCCCATACAGGGGCAGCTCCTACGAGCAGTACTTC. Amino acids: CASSSPYRGSSYEQYF. The V gene is TRBV7-6, the J gene TRBJ2-7, with TRBD1 matching 7 bases. V lost 4 bases to trimming and J lost 0 bases; unmatched junction nucleotides: 9. The CDR3 contains 16 residues. CDR1 is SGHVS and CDR2 is FNYEAQ in the germline V gene.

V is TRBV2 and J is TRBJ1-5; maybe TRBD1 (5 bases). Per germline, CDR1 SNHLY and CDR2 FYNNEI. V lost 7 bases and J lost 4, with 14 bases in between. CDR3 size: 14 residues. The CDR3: CASTDSRANQPQHF. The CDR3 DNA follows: TGTGCCAGCACCGACAGCCGGGCAAATCAGCCCCAGCATTTT.

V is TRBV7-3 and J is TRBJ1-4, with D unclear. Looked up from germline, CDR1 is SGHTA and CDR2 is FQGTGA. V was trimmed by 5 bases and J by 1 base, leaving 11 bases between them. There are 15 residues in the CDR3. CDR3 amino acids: CASSRAGLTNEKLFF. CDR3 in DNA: TGTGCCAGCAGCCGGGCAGGACTAACTAATGAAAAACTGTTTTTT.

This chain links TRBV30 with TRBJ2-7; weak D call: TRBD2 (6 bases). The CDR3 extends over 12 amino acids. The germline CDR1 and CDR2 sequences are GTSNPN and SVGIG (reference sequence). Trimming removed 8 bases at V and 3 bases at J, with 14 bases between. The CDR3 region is CAGSSDLYEQYF. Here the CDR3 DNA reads TGTGCCGGCTCTAGCGACCTCTACGAGCAGTACTTC.

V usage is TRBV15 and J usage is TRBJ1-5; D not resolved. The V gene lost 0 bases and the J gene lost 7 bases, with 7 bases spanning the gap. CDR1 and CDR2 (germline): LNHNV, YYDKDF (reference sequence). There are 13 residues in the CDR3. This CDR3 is CATSRDLEQPQHF. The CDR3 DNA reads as TGTGCCACCAGCAGAGATTTAGAGCAGCCCCAGCATTTT.

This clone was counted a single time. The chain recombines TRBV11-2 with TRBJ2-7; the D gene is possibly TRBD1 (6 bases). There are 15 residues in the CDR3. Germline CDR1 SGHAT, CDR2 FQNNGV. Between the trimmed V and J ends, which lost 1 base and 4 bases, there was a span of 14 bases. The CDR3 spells CASSLGQGRYYEQYF. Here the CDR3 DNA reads TGTGCCAGCAGCTTAGGGCAGGGGCGATATTACGAGCAGTACTTC.

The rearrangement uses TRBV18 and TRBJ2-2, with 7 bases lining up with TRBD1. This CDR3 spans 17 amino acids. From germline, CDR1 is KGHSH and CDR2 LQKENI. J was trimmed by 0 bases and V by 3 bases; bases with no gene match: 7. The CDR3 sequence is CASSPYRGSANTGELFF. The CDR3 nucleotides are TGTGCCAGCTCACCTTACAGGGGTTCCGCGAACACCGGGGAGCTGTTTTTT.

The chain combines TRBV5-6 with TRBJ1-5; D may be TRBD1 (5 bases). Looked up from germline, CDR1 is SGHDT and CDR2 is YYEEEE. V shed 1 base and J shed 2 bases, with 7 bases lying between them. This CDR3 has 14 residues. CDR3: CASSLLQGNQPQHF. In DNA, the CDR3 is TGTGCCAGCAGCTTGTTACAGGGCAATCAGCCCCAGCATTTT. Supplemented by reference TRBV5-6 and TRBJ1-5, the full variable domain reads DAGVTQSPTHLIKTRGQQVTLRCSPKSGHDTVSWYQQALGQGPQFIFQYYEEEERQRGNFPDRFSGHQFPNYSSELNVNALLLGDSALYLCASSLLQGNQPQHFGDGTRLSIL.

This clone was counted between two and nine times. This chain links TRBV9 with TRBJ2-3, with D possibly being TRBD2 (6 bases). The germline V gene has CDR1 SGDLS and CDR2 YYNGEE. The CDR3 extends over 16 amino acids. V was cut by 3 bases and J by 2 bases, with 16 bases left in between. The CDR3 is CASSASLAAFTDTQYF. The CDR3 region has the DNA TGTGCCAGCAGCGCCTCTTTAGCGGCATTCACAGATACGCAGTATTTT.

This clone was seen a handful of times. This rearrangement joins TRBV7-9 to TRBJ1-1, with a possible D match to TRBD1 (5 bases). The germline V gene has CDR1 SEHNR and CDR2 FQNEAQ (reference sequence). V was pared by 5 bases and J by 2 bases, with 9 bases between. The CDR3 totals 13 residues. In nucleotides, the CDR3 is TGTGCCAGCAGCCCGACAGTTAACACTGAAGCTTTCTTT. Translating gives CASSPTVNTEAFF.

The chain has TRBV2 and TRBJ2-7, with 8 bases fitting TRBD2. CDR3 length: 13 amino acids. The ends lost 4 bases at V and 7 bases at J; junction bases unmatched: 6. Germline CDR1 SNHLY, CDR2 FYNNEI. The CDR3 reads CASSAGRASEQYF. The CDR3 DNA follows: TGTGCCAGCAGTGCCGGGAGGGCCAGTGAGCAGTACTTC.

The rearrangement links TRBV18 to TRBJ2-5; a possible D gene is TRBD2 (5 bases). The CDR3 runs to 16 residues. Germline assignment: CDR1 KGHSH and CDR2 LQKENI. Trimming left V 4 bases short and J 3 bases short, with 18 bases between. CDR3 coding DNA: TGTGCCAGCTCACTGGCTCCGGGGTTATTCAAAGAGACCCAGTACTTC. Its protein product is CASSLAPGLFKETQYF.

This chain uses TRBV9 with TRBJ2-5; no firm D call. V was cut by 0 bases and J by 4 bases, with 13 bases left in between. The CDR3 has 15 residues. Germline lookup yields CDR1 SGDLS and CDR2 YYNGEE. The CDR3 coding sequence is TGTGCCAGCAGCGTAGAGCAGGTTGCTCTAGAGACCCAGTACTTC. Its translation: CASSVEQVALETQYF.

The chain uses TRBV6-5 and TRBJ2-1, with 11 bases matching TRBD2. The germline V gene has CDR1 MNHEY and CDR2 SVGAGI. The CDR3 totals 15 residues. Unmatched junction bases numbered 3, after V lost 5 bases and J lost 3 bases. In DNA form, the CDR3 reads TGTGCCAGCAGTCCACTAGCGGGAGACTACAATGAGCAGTTCTTC. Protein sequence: CASSPLAGDYNEQFF.

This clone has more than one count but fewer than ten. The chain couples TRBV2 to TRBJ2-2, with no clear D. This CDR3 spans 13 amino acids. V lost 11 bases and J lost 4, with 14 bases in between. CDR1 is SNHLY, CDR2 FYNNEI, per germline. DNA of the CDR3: TGTGCCCGCCGTCAGGCAGCCACCGGGGAGCTGTTTTTT. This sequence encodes CARRQAATGELFF.

CDR3 protein: CASSYLWQGSYEQYF. CDR3 DNA: TGTGCCAGCAGTTACTTATGGCAGGGCTCCTACGAGCAGTACTTC. The J gene is TRBJ2-7, the V gene TRBV6-5; tentative D call: TRBD1 (5 bases). V lost 1 base and J lost 0, with 10 bases in between. The CDR3 loop spans 15 amino acids. The germline gives CDR1 MNHEY, CDR2 SVGAGI.

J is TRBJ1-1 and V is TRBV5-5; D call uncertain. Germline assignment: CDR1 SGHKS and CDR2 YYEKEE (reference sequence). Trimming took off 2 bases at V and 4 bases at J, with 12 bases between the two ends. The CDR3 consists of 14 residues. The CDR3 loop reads CASSLVQEATEAFF. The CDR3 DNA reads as TGTGCCAGCAGCTTAGTCCAGGAAGCCACTGAAGCTTTCTTT.

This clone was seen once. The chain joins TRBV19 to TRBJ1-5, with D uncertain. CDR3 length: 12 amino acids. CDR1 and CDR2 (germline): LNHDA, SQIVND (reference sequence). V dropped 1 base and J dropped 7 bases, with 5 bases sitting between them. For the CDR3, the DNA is TGTGCCAGTAGTATAGTTACACAGCCCCAGCATTTT. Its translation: CASSIVTQPQHF.

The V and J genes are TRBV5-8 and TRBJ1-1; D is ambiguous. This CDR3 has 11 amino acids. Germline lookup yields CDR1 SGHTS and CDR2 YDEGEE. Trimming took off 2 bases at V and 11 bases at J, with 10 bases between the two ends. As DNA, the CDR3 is TGTGCCAGCAGCTTAGGGCAGCGGGCTTTCTTT. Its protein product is CASSLGQRAFF.

This CDR3 reads CASSRDSDATNEKLFF. The CDR3 nucleotides are TGTGCCAGCAGCCGGGACAGCGATGCAACTAATGAAAAACTGTTTTTT. The chain combines TRBV11-3 with TRBJ1-4; the match to TRBD1 covers 7 bases. Trimming cost V 5 bases and J 0 bases; bases outside gene matches: 6. From germline, CDR1 is SGHNT and CDR2 YENEEA. The CDR3 is 16 residues long. Looking up the rest from reference TRBV11-3 and TRBJ1-4 gives the full variable domain: EAGVVQSPRYKIIEKKQPVAFWCNPISGHNTLYWYLQNLGQGPELLIRYENEEAVDDSQLPKDRFSAERLKGVDSTLKIQPAELGDSAVYLCASSRDSDATNEKLFFGSGTQLSVL.

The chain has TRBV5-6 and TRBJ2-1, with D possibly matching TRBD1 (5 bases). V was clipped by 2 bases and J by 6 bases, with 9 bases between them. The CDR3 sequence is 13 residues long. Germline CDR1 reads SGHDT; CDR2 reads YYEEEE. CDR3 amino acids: CASSFPQGNEQFF. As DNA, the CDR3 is TGTGCCAGCAGCTTTCCTCAGGGCAATGAGCAGTTCTTC.

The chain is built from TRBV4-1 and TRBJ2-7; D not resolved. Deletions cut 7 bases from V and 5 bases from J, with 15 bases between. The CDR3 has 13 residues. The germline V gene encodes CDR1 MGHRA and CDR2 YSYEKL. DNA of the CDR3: TGCGCCAGCACCCACTCCGGGTCTGACGAGCAGTACTTC. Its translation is CASTHSGSDEQYF.

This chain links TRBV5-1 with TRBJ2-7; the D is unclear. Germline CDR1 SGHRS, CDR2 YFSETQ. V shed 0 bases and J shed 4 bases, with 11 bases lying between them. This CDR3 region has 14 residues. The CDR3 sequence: CASSLDSPRYEQYF. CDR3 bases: TGCGCCAGCAGCTTGGACTCGCCCAGGTACGAGCAGTACTTC.

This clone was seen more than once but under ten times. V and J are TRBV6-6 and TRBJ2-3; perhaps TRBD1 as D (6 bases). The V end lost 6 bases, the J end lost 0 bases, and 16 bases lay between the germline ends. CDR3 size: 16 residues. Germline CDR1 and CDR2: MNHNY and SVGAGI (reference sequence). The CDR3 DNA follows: TGTGCCAGCAGCTCTCAGGGGCGCGGAAGCACAGATACGCAGTATTTT. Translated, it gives CASSSQGRGSTDTQYF.

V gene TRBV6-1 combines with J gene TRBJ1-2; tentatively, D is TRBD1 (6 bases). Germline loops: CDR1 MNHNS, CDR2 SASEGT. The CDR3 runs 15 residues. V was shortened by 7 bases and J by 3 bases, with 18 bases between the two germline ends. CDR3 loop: CASTLRGGLYYGYTF. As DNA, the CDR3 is TGTGCCAGCACCCTAAGGGGGGGGCTCTACTATGGCTACACCTTC.

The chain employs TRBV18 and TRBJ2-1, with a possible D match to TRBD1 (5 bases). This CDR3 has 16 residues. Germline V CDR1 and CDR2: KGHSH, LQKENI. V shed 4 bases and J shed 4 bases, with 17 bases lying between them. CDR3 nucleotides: TGTGCCAGCTCACAGGCGCAGGGTTCCCATTACAATGAGCAGTTCTTC. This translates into CASSQAQGSHYNEQFF.